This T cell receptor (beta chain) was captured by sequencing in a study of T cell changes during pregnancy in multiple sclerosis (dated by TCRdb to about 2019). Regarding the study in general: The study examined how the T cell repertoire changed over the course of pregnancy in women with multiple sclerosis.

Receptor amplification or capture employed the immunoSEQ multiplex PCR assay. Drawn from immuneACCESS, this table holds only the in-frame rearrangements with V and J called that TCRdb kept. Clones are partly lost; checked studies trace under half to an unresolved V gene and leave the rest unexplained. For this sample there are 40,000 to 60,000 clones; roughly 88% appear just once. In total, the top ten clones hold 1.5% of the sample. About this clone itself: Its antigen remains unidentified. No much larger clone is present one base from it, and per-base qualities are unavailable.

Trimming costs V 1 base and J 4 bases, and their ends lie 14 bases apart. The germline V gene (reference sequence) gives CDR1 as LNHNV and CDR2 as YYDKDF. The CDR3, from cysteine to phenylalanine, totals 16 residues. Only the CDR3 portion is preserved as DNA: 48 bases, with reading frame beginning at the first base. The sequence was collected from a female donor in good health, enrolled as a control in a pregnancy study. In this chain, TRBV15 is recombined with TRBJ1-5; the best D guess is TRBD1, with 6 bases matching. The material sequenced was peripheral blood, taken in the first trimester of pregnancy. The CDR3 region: CATSRGTGQLNQPQHF. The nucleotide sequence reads TGTGCCACCAGCAGAGGAACCGGACAGCTTAATCAGCCCCAGCATTTT.